This entry concerns a single TCR beta chain. Antigen unknown. The sample is drawn from a study of T cells in Graves' hyperthyroidism and ophthalmopathy. What was amplified from RNA transcripts were TCR beta CDR3 regions. Carried out on the TCR CDR3, a first-round RT-PCR used the HTBI primer set. In TCRdb, the multiplex PCR reads were re-called with MiXCR into one record per CDR3 protein. The sample lists around 490,000 distinct CDR3 sequences, about 20% occurring once. Germline CDR1 SNHLY, CDR2 FYNNEI. V was trimmed by 6 bases and J by 1 base, leaving 13 bases between them. The CDR3 spans 14 residues. Study-level findings and limits: Most expanded thyroid clonotypes above 0.001 recurred in blood.

The sample was blood. The V call is TRBV2, the J call TRBJ2-7, with a weak D call TRBD2 (5 bases). This sequence originates from a middle-aged man with Graves' ophthalmopathy. Written as DNA, the CDR3 is TGTGCCAGCAGGGGAGCGGAATATTCCTACGAGCAGTACTTC. Its translation: CASRGAEYSYEQYF.